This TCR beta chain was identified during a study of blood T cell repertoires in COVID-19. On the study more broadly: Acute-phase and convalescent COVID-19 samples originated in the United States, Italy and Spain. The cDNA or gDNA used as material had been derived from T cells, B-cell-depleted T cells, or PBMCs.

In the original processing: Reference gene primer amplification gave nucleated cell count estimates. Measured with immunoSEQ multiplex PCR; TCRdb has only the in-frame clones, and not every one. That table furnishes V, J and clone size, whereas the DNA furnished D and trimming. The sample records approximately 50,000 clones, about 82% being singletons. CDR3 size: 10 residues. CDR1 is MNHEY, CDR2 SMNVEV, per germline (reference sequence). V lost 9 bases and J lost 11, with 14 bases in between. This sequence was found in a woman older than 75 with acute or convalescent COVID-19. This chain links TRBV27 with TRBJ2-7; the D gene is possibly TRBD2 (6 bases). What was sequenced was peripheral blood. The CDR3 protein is CASSSGEEYF. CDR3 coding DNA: TGTGCCAGTTCCTCGGGGGAGGAGTACTTC.